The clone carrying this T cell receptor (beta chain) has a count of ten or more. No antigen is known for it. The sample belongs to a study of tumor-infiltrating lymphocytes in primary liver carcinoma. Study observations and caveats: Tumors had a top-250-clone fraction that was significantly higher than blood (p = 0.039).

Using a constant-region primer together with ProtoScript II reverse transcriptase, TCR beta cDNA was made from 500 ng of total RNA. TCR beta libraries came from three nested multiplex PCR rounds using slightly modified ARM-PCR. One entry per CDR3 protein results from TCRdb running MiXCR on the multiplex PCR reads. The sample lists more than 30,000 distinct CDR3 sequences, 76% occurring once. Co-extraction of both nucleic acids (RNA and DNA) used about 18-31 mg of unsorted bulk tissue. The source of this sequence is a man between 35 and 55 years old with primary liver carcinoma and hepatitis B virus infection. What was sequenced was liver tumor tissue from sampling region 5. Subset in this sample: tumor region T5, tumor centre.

CDR3 DNA: TGCGTCAACAGCGAGGGACACCCCACAGATACGCAGTATTTT. Its translation is CVNSEGHPTDTQYF. This chain uses TRBV5-1 with TRBJ2-3; TRBD1 is a possible D gene (6 bases). The germline V gene has CDR1 SGHRS and CDR2 YFSETQ. The CDR3 is 14 residues long.